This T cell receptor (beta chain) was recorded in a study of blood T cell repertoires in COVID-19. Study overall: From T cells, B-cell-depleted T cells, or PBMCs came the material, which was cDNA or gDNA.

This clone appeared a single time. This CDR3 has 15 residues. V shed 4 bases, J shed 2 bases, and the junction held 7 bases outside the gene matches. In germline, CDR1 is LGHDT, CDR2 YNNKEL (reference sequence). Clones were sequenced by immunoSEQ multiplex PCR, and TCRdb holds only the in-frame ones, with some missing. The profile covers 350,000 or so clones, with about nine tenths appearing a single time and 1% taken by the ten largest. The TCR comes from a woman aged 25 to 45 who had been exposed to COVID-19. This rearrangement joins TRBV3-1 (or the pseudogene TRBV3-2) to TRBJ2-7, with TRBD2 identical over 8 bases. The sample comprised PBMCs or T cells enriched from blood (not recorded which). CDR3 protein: CASSRETSETYEQYF. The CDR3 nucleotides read TGTGCCAGCAGCCGGGAGACTAGCGAAACCTACGAGCAGTACTTC.